This is a list of T cell receptor beta chains from one sample in a study of monozygotic twins with inflammatory bowel disease. TCRdb re-called the 5' RACE reads; every CDR3 protein appears as one record, without DNA. There are about 300,000 distinct CDR3 sequences in the sample, with roughly 5.2% held by the top ten. The sample consisted of blood. The receptors were gathered from a human donor with ulcerative colitis or Crohn's disease, or a healthy co-twin of an affected twin (not recorded which). Each CDR3 is given with its conserved first and last residue.

J gene	V gene	CDR3 protein
TRBJ2-7	TRBV20-1	CSAFRTGAYEQYF
TRBJ1-4	TRBV7-2	CASSPWPRRIYEKLFF
TRBJ2-7	TRBV7-2	CASSFARGAGYEQYF
TRBJ2-3	TRBV7-2	CASRSRSPGDTQYF
TRBJ1-5	TRBV7-2	CASSLSSLGQGYQPQHF
TRBJ2-1	TRBV20-1	CSARVLYNEQFF
TRBJ2-3	TRBV18	CASSPRTNADTQYF
TRBJ2-7	TRBV18	CASSPAGDEQYF
TRBJ2-3	TRBV20-1	CSATHTSGSTDTQYF
TRBJ1-6	TRBV27	CASAPTGLNSPLHF
TRBJ1-3	TRBV28	CASSPERASGNTIYF
TRBJ2-1	TRBV20-1	CSARYTGTRLSEQFF
TRBJ2-7	TRBV30	CAWSPGHYGEQYF
TRBJ1-1	TRBV18	CASSPRILRGNTEAFF
TRBJ1-2	TRBV7-2	CASSLQGAQYGYTF
TRBJ2-5	TRBV29-1	CSVNRDLAQYF
TRBJ2-7	TRBV29-1	CSVVTGGSGEQYF
TRBJ1-2	TRBV12-3/TRBV12-4	CASSFIGSGGYGYTF
TRBJ2-7	TRBV4-3	CASSQTGTAPYEQYF
TRBJ2-2	TRBV7-8	CASRGRTGELFF
TRBJ1-5	TRBV2	CASSEPLNQPQHF
TRBJ2-4	TRBV3-1	CASGGTAKNIQYF
TRBJ2-7	TRBV5-1	CASSPGVAGSEEQYF
TRBJ2-7	TRBV6-1	CASSVTGTGGEQYF
TRBJ2-1	TRBV24-1	CATSDLGSAVAGGEQFF
TRBJ2-3	TRBV6-2/TRBV6-3	CASSYSRAQYF
TRBJ2-7	TRBV7-9	CASSLDGIWGNEQYF
TRBJ1-1	TRBV7-9	CASSSTGLAFF
TRBJ2-1	TRBV4-3	CASSQDRLGKRFSYNEQFF
TRBJ1-2	TRBV6-2/TRBV6-3	CASSFQDRTYGYTF
TRBJ2-5	TRBV20-1	CSATIPGLAGGSRETQYF
TRBJ1-1	TRBV5-1	CASSGLGGGGFGTEAFF
TRBJ2-7	TRBV27	CASSLSVAGVGEQYF
TRBJ2-7	TRBV5-1	CASSSVTAAHREQYF
TRBJ1-2	TRBV6-6	CASSYVYGYTF
TRBJ2-5	TRBV12-3/TRBV12-4	CASSSRQGVGTQYF
TRBJ2-1	TRBV5-1	CASSPDGRSSYNEQFF
TRBJ2-5	TRBV14	CASSQMVQETQYF
TRBJ2-5	TRBV28	CASKGSLAGDFWLTQYF
TRBJ2-5	TRBV28	CASSFKGGYQETQYF
TRBJ1-5	TRBV2	CASKIGTAGHQPQHF
TRBJ2-3	TRBV5-4	CASSSYTRTSGVRTQYF
TRBJ2-1	TRBV7-2	CASSLSETPYNEQFF
TRBJ1-1	TRBV6-2/TRBV6-3	CASILQGASTEAFF
TRBJ2-7	TRBV27	CASKKQGSYQQYF
TRBJ2-2	TRBV27	CASSPGQGMVLNTGELFF
TRBJ2-2	TRBV5-4	CASSGLTGELFF
TRBJ2-7	TRBV6-2/TRBV6-3	CASSYFPYEQYF
TRBJ2-7	TRBV5-1	CASSSGQGYNEQYF
TRBJ1-1	TRBV6-5	CASSYGTGSQQLAFF
TRBJ2-1	TRBV7-6	CASSLLGQYSNEQFF
TRBJ2-7	TRBV20-1	CSGTPSSYEQYF
TRBJ2-7	TRBV5-1	CASSLGGQGSEQYF
TRBJ1-5	TRBV6-2/TRBV6-3	CASEPAGTAGPQHF
TRBJ1-3	TRBV4-3	CASSQAYGVSSGNTIYF
TRBJ2-1	TRBV3-1	CASSIMAGVGEQFF
TRBJ2-3	TRBV11-2	CASSPQLALTDTQYF